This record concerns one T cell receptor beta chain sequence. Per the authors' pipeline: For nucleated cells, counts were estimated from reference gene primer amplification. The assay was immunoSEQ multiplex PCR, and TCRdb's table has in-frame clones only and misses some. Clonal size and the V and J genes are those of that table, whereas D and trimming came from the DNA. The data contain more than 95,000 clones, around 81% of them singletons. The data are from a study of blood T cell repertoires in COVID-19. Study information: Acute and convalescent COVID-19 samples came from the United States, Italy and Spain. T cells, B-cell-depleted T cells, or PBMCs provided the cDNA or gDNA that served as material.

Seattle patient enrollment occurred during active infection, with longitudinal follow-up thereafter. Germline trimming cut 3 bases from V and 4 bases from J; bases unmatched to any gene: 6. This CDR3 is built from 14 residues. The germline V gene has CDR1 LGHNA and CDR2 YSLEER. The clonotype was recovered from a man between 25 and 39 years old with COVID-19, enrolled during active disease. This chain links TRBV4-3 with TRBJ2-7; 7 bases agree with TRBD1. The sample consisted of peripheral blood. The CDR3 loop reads CASSQYRGFYEQYF. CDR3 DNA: TGCGCCAGCAGCCAGTACAGGGGTTTTTACGAGCAGTACTTC.